This T cell receptor (beta chain) stems from a study of T cells in Graves' hyperthyroidism and ophthalmopathy. Whole-study results and caveats: Ophthalmopathy, as predicted by the model, came a median 6.5 months after the prediction.

Using RNA transcripts as the source, TCR beta CDR3 regions were amplified. First-round RT-PCR of the TCR CDR3 relied on the HTBI primer set. Each CDR3 protein is one row after TCRdb ran MiXCR on the multiplex PCR reads. This table holds hundreds of thousands of distinct CDR3 sequences, just under 45% found once. For this clonotype: Antigen specificity is unknown.

The receptor was derived from an adult man with Graves' disease, either hyperthyroidism or ophthalmopathy (not recorded which). Source material: peripheral blood or thyroid tissue (not recorded which).

The CDR3 DNA reads TGTGCCAGCAGCTTGGGCAGGGGGCTGCCCTACGAGCAGTACTTC. Translation: CASSLGRGLPYEQYF. The J gene is TRBJ2-7, the V gene TRBV7-9; 8 bases are a match to TRBD1. CDR1 and CDR2 (germline): SEHNR, FQNEAQ (reference sequence). The ends lost 3 bases at V and 2 bases at J; junction bases unmatched: 6. CDR3 length equals 15 residues.